This TCR beta chain was sequenced in a study of blood T cell repertoires in COVID-19. Study background: The study drew acute and convalescent COVID-19 samples from the United States, Italy and Spain. The cDNA or gDNA used as material had been derived from T cells, B-cell-depleted T cells, or PBMCs.

Original handling: Estimation of nucleated cell counts was performed using reference gene primer amplification. The data were produced by immunoSEQ multiplex PCR, yet TCRdb's version contains in-frame clones alone and is incomplete. From that table come the V and J calls and clone size; the DNA was used to work out D and trimming. The data show 90,000 to 150,000 clones, with approximately 86% seen just once and roughly 8% held by the top ten. The sequenced sample was peripheral blood. This TCR was recovered from a human donor in a cohort sampled during active COVID-19.

The CDR3 here is CASSLNRGRTEAFF. The CDR3 region has the DNA TGTGCCAGCAGCTTGAACAGGGGGAGGACTGAAGCTTTCTTT. V usage is TRBV5-6 and J usage is TRBJ1-1; 8 bases are shared with TRBD1. The CDR3 runs 14 residues. With 1 base clipped from V and 5 bases from J, the junction kept 4 bases outside the gene matches. The germline V gene has CDR1 SGHDT and CDR2 YYEEEE.